This T cell receptor beta chain was retrieved from a study of T cell repertoires in cytomegalovirus infection. Ten or more counts support this clonotype. Its specificity is unknown. The CDR3 extends over 16 amino acids. CDR1 is MNHEY, CDR2 SMNVEV, per germline (reference sequence). V lost 4 bases and J 3 bases, leaving 17 bases between the germline ends. Study results and caveats: The cumulative frequency of public TCR beta families identified carriers of CMV plus the relevant HLA.

TCRdb itself ran the reads through MiXCR, one entry per CDR3 protein. The sample holds about 300,000 distinct CDR3 sequences, 9.6% seen once. The specimen sequenced was PBMCs. This chain joins TRBV27 and TRBJ2-3, with D possibly being TRBD2 (6 bases). This receptor was obtained from a human donor in good health (CMV status not recorded). Some clones in this sample may be carry-over from other donors' samples. The CDR3 DNA reads TGTGCCAGCAGTTGGGCACTAGCCGGGGAGACAGATACGCAGTATTTT. Its translation is CASSWALAGETDTQYF.